A single T cell receptor (beta chain) is shown here with its context. This clonotype was found a few times. The target of this receptor is not known. Base quality data are lacking; no much larger clone is found one base away. The treatment or condition label, as the study defines it: live attenuated yellow fever vaccine strain. At each blood-draw timepoint, two biological replicates of bulk PBMCs were obtained. A standard Ficoll-Paque protocol was used to isolate PBMCs from peripheral blood. TriZol was used to extract RNA from bulk PBMCs, CD4 and CD8 fractions, and dextramer-positive and dextramer-negative fractions. This specimen belongs to a study of T cells after yellow fever vaccination (dated by TCRdb to between 2018 and 2021). About the full investigation: Libraries from fractions with low cell numbers were prepared with the SMART-Seq v4 Ultra Low Input RNA kit. To follow T-cell clones before and after primary and booster YFV17D yellow fever vaccination, bulk TCR alpha and beta repertoires were sequenced over time. Two healthy male donors, one aged 18 to 30 and one aged 30 to 40 years, made up the cohort. Blood was collected at multiple timepoints before and after primary and secondary immunization, and bulk PBMC replicates and cell subsets were isolated. Study-level results and caveats: Most clones expanded after primary vaccination were re-detected after the booster (almost 97% of CD4 and about nine tenths of CD8), suggesting broad memory maintenance. Computational filtering was required because FACS-sorted repertoires could contain abundant contaminating clonotypes from the bulk population. A small share of clonotypes was detected in both CD4 and CD8 compartments, with the overlap likely arising from convergent recombination. Compared with the primary T-cell response, the secondary T-cell response was faster but weaker, reaching its peak on day 5 rather than on day 15. Only two donors were included in the study, so the extent to which the findings can be generalized is limited.

TCR cDNA was synthesized by 5'RACE template switching, which introduced a universal primer site and unique molecular identifiers. Priming for cDNA synthesis came from both the TCR alpha and TCR beta constant segments. Library amplification involved two PCR steps, and the second step added sample barcodes and sequencing adapters. Sequencing of the libraries was done on either Illumina HiSeq 2500 (2x100 bp) or NovaSeq (2x150 bp). On the study's bioinformatics: MIGEC was used to demultiplex reads and collapse the reads into UMI consensus sequences, and MiXCR was used for V(D)J alignment. Using edgeR on replicate PBMC samples, clonotypes were called vaccine-responding if FDR was below 0.01 and the log2 fold change was above 5 up to day 15. Each bulk clonotype was labeled CD4 or CD8 based on which sequenced repertoire, CD4 or CD8, contained the clonotype at higher abundance. TCRdb reran the public reads through fastp at Q25 and MiXCR, keeping productive beta chains. Each entry merges the rows of one CDR3 protein and shows their most common DNA and genes. The V and J calls come from TCRdb's annotation, not from the publication. A total of fewer than 450,000 distinct CDR3 sequences appear in this sample, 11% of them only once. Roughly a sixth of the sample belongs to the ten largest clones.

From the cysteine up to the phenylalanine, the CDR3 has a length of 14 residues. This entry keeps only the CDR3 DNA: 42 bases, framed from base 1. This chain is built from TRBV21-1 and TRBJ2-7; the table calls TRBD1, which could not be checked here. TRBV21-1 is recorded as a pseudogene. The clonotype originates from a man between 18 and 35 years old who received the YFV17D yellow fever vaccine. The material sequenced was PBMCs, taken on the day of the first yellow fever vaccination. The base sequence is TGTGCCAGCAGCCCACTACAGGTTGTCGCCGAGCAGTACTTC. Translated, it reads CASSPLQVVAEQYF.